The source of this T cell receptor beta chain is a study of persistence of HIV-infected CD4 T cells. Findings of the study overall: Degenerate expanded CDR3beta sequences were enriched among CMV- and Gag-responding cells.

In the case of this clone: Its antigen remains unidentified.

The CDR3 contains 16 residues. Germline values: CDR1 SGHNT, CDR2 YYREEE (reference sequence). Trimming left V 0 bases short and J 0 bases short, with 12 bases between. Sequencing used immunoSEQ version 4 in survey mode. Only in-frame clones appear in the TCRdb table, and some are missing; sequencing was by immunoSEQ multiplex PCR. The profile shows around 30,000 clones, 82% of them singletons. The stimulus was an HIV-1 Gag 15-mer peptide pool, 1 ug/peptide/mL. Sorted nonresponding memory CD4+ T cells were CD40L-negative, CD69-negative, CD45RO-high. CD4+ T cell counts exceeded 400 cells/uL; CMV serology was positive.

The sample in question was CD4+ T cells sorted from PBMCs after approximately 19-hour stimulation, obtained from a patient who received antiretroviral therapy. This clonotype was obtained from an adult woman with HIV who was CMV-seropositive. This sequence joins TRBV5-4 and TRBJ1-2, with D unresolved. The CDR3 region has the DNA TGTGCCAGCAGCTTGGATTGGCGTCATACTAACTATGGCTACACCTTC. This encodes CASSLDWRHTNYGYTF. Based on the CDR3 plus reference TRBV5-4 and TRBJ1-2, the full variable domain is ETGVTQSPTHLIKTRGQQVTLRCSSQSGHNTVSWYQQALGQGPQFIFQYYREEENGRGNFPPRFSGLQFPNYSSELNVNALELDDSALYLCASSLDWRHTNYGYTFGSGTRLTVV.